The 19 T cell receptor beta chains given below trace back to one sample, sequenced in a study of blood T cell repertoires in COVID-19 (dated by TCRdb to 2018 to 2021). The library was generated by the immunoSEQ multiplex PCR assay. Held by TCRdb, this immuneACCESS table contains in-frame sequences only and omits some clones. Under half of the omission traces to an unresolved V gene where checked; the cause of the rest is unknown. In all, the sample holds roughly 110,000 clones, and roughly four fifths of those were seen once. The ten largest make up 7.9% of the sample. The sequencing sample was made of peripheral blood. All receptors come from a man aged 70-80 years with acute or convalescent COVID-19.

The V call is TRBV19, the J call TRBJ2-4; the D gene is possibly TRBD2 (5 bases). Germline CDR1 reads LNHDA; CDR2 reads SQIVND (reference sequence). V lost 6 bases and J 2 bases, leaving 11 bases between the germline ends. The CDR3 length is 14 residues. The CDR3 protein is CASRLSGTKNIQYF. In DNA form, the CDR3 reads TGTGCCAGTAGGCTCTCCGGGACCAAAAACATTCAGTACTTC.

This clone occurred a few times. This CDR3 is CASSFGGQGTYEQYF. The CDR3 nucleotides are TGCGCCAGCAGCTTTGGCGGCCAGGGGACCTACGAGCAGTACTTC. J is TRBJ2-7 and V is TRBV5-1, with a weak D call TRBD1 (6 bases). V lost 2 bases and J 2 bases, leaving 14 bases between the germline ends. Per the germline V gene, CDR1 is SGHRS and CDR2 is YFSETQ. The CDR3 contains 15 residues. Using reference TRBV5-1 and TRBJ2-7 for the parts outside the CDR3, the full variable domain is KAGVTQTPRYLIKTRGQQVTLSCSPISGHRSVSWYQQTPGQGLQFLFEYFSETQRNKGNFPGRFSGRQFSNSRSEMNVSTLELGDSALYLCASSFGGQGTYEQYFGPGTRLTVT.

The chain uses TRBV9 and TRBJ2-2; 14 nucleotides align to TRBD2. Germline lookup yields CDR1 SGDLS and CDR2 YYNGEE. There are 17 residues in the CDR3. Losses at the gene ends were 4 bases for V and 7 bases for J; bases not matched to a gene: 9. Here the CDR3 reads CASSFGLAGGTDGELFF. CDR3 bases: TGTGCCAGCAGCTTCGGACTAGCGGGAGGCACAGACGGGGAGCTGTTTTTT.

The chain joins TRBV18 to TRBJ2-2; 9 bases are a match to TRBD1. Germline values: CDR1 KGHSH, CDR2 LQKENI. The V and J ends lost 5 bases and 4 bases, in that order; junction bases with no gene match: 5. The CDR3 is 15 residues long. The CDR3 here is CASSARQGGTGELFF. The DNA of the CDR3 is TGTGCCAGCTCAGCCCGACAGGGGGGCACCGGGGAGCTGTTTTTT.

The chain combines TRBV18 with TRBJ1-2; 9 nucleotides match TRBD1. The V segment lost 3 bases and the J segment 6 bases; nucleotides outside the gene matches: 8. The CDR3 consists of 15 residues. CDR1 KGHSH and CDR2 LQKENI come from the germline V gene. The CDR3: CASSPQGQGIDGYTF. In DNA, the CDR3 is TGTGCCAGCTCACCGCAGGGACAGGGTATTGATGGCTACACCTTC.

The V call is TRBV5-1, the J call TRBJ2-5; 9 bases line up with TRBD1. The CDR3 extends over 17 amino acids. J gave up 5 bases and V 3 bases, and 14 bases lay outside the gene matches. Per the germline V gene, CDR1 is SGHRS and CDR2 is YFSETQ. The CDR3 nucleotides read TGCGCCAGCAGCTCAGGAGACCGGGACAGGGAAGGGGAGACCCAGTACTTC. Protein sequence: CASSSGDRDREGETQYF.

V is TRBV11-2 and J is TRBJ1-6, with D possibly matching TRBD1 (6 bases). The V gene's germline CDR1 is SGHAT and CDR2 FQNNGV. The CDR3 has 14 residues. V was pared by 7 bases and J by 7 bases, with 14 bases between. The CDR3 is CASTSWTENSPLHF. The CDR3 DNA is TGTGCCAGCACCTCTTGGACAGAAAATTCACCCCTCCACTTT.

This sequence joins TRBV7-2 and TRBJ2-1; 9 nucleotides match TRBD2. With V trimmed by 5 bases and J by 6 bases, 11 bases remained unmatched. Germline-derived CDR1 and CDR2 are SGHTA and FQGNSA. This CDR3 comprises 16 residues. Here the CDR3 reads CASSPRTSVQSNEQFF. In DNA form, the CDR3 reads TGTGCCAGCAGCCCCCGGACTAGCGTACAATCCAATGAGCAGTTCTTC.

The chain links TRBV5-4 to TRBJ2-2; 10 bases fit TRBD1. This CDR3 comprises 14 residues. CDR1 is SGHNT, CDR2 YYREEE, per germline (reference sequence). V was clipped by 2 bases and J by 6 bases; unmatched bases: 1. CDR3 coding DNA: TGTGCCAGCAGCTTTGGACAGGGGGCCGGGGAGCTGTTTTTT. Amino acid sequence: CASSFGQGAGELFF.

This sequence joins TRBV29-1 and TRBJ2-3, with TRBD2 matching 14 bases. Germline V lookup: CDR1 SQVTM, CDR2 ANQGSEA. Trimming removed 6 bases from V and 1 base from J; junction bases left unmatched: 9. CDR3 length: 17 amino acids. The CDR3 DNA reads as TGCAGCGTAGCGGGACTAGCGGGGGCCGGAGGCACAGATACGCAGTATTTT. Residues: CSVAGLAGAGGTDTQYF.

The chain carries TRBV6-5 and TRBJ1-6; D might be TRBD1 (5 bases). Germline values: CDR1 MNHEY, CDR2 SVGAGI. V dropped 7 bases and J dropped 0 bases, with 7 bases sitting between them. CDR3 size: 14 residues. The CDR3 protein is CASMTVSYNSPLHF. In nucleotides, the CDR3 is TGTGCCAGCATGACAGTCTCCTATAATTCACCCCTCCACTTT.

The gene calls are TRBV10-1 and TRBJ2-7; 7 bases fit TRBD1. The V gene's germline CDR1 is WNHNN and CDR2 SYGVQD (reference sequence). The CDR3 runs to 11 residues. Trimming at V came to 5 bases and at J to 6 bases, leaving 1 base not matched to a gene. The CDR3 DNA reads as TGCGCCAGCAGTTCAGGGGGCGAGCAGTACTTC. It specifies CASSSGGEQYF.

The chain combines TRBV24-1 with TRBJ1-1; no clear D gene. Germline lookup yields CDR1 KGHDR and CDR2 SFDVKD. The CDR3 totals 14 residues. Trimming cost V 6 bases and J 1 base, with 11 bases left between them. This CDR3 is CATSTRVGNTEAFF. As DNA, the CDR3 is TGTGCCACCAGTACTCGGGTAGGGAACACTGAAGCTTTCTTT.

The chain couples TRBV15 to TRBJ2-4, with D possibly being TRBD2 (6 bases). The CDR3 is 15 residues long. Trimming took 2 bases from V and 4 from J, leaving 12 bases between them. The germline CDR1 and CDR2 sequences are LNHNV and YYDKDF (reference sequence). This chain's CDR3 is CATSRSGDRKNIQYF. Here the CDR3 DNA reads TGTGCCACCAGCAGATCGGGGGACCGAAAAAACATTCAGTACTTC.

This clone has a single count. The CDR3 DNA sequence: TGCAGCGCTAGAGGGACTAGCGGAGACCCCTACGAGCAGTACTTC. It translates to CSARGTSGDPYEQYF. The V and J genes are TRBV29-1 and TRBJ2-7, with 11 positions matching TRBD2. Per the germline V gene, CDR1 is SQVTM and CDR2 is ANQGSEA. The CDR3 extends over 15 amino acids. Germline trimming cut 7 bases from V and 2 bases from J; bases unmatched to any gene: 10.

This chain joins TRBV5-1 and TRBJ1-1, with D unclear. The V gene's germline CDR1 is SGHRS and CDR2 YFSETQ. Trimming removed 2 bases at V and 1 base at J, with 9 bases between. The CDR3 has 14 amino acids. CDR3 in amino acids: CASSLLTGNTEAFF. The CDR3 DNA reads as TGCGCCAGCAGCTTATTGACGGGGAACACTGAAGCTTTCTTT.

The J gene is TRBJ2-1, the V gene TRBV3-1 (or the pseudogene TRBV3-2); 9 bases agree with TRBD2. Germline V lookup: CDR1 LGHDT, CDR2 YNNKEL (reference sequence). The CDR3 spans 14 residues. V shed 9 bases and J 4 bases; nucleotides not matched to a gene: 7. The CDR3 sequence: CASMLAGGYNEQFF. The CDR3 nucleotides read TGTGCCAGTATGCTGGCGGGAGGGTACAATGAGCAGTTCTTC.

This rearrangement joins TRBV5-1 to TRBJ2-1, with 10 positions matching TRBD2. This CDR3 region has 16 residues. Per germline, CDR1 SGHRS and CDR2 YFSETQ. The ends lost 3 bases at V and 0 bases at J; junction bases unmatched: 3. The CDR3 DNA sequence: TGCGCCAGCAGCTCTGCTAGCGGGAGCTCCTACAATGAGCAGTTCTTC. Its translation: CASSSASGSSYNEQFF. The full variable domain, rest sourced from reference TRBV5-1 and TRBJ2-1, is KAGVTQTPRYLIKTRGQQVTLSCSPISGHRSVSWYQQTPGQGLQFLFEYFSETQRNKGNFPGRFSGRQFSNSRSEMNVSTLELGDSALYLCASSSASGSSYNEQFFGPGTRLTVL.

The CDR3 protein is CASRQGASAYNSPLHF. The CDR3 coding sequence is TGTGCCAGCAGGCAGGGGGCTAGCGCCTATAATTCACCCCTCCACTTT. The rearrangement uses TRBV25-1 and TRBJ1-6; 8 bases are shared with TRBD1. Germline loops: CDR1 MGHDK, CDR2 SYGVNS. The J segment lost 2 bases and the V segment lost 6 bases, leaving 6 bases of the junction unmatched. This CDR3 is 16 amino acids long.